This is a list of T cell receptor beta chains from one sample in a study of T cells in Graves' hyperthyroidism and ophthalmopathy. From the multiplex PCR reads, TCRdb called clonotypes with MiXCR, one entry per CDR3 protein. The table has 730,000 or so distinct CDR3 sequences, around 19% seen once. The sample consisted of blood. These receptors all come from a woman aged 50 to 65 with Graves' hyperthyroidism that later progressed to Graves' ophthalmopathy. CDR3s include the opening cysteine and the closing phenylalanine or tryptophan. The D gene is left open where the match is weak. Expanded clones are given a class, and other clones once, few, many or no size at all.

clone size,V gene,D gene,J gene,CDR3 protein,CDR3 DNA
many,TRBV11-2,.,TRBJ2-3,CASSFSEDLGDTQYF,TGTGCCAGCAGCTTTAGCGAGGACCTAGGGGATACGCAGTATTTT
many,TRBV19,.,TRBJ1-1,CASSILAPTEAFF,TGTGCCAGTAGTATTCTGGCACCCACTGAAGCTTTCTTT
many,TRBV20-1,.,TRBJ2-1,CSAPLPRRPRINEQFF,TGCAGTGCTCCCCTTCCCCGAAGACCTAGGATCAATGAGCAGTTCTTC
.,TRBV20-1,.,TRBJ1-4,CSVRGGPREKLFF,TGCAGTGTTCGAGGCGGGCCCCGTGAAAAACTGTTTTTT
many,TRBV6-1,.,TRBJ2-5,CASRPNRVQETQYF,TGTGCCAGCAGACCCAACAGGGTTCAAGAGACCCAGTACTTC
once,TRBV6-9,.,TRBJ1-3,CASSYRQASSGNTIYF,TGTGCCAGCAGTTACAGGCAGGCTAGCTCTGGAAACACCATATATTTT
.,TRBV4-1,.,TRBJ2-1,CASSQDAPGGLYNEQFF,TGCGCCAGCAGCCAAGATGCACCGGGGGGCCTCTACAATGAGCAGTTCTTC
.,TRBV19,TRBD1,TRBJ1-1,CASSAPGQPTEAFF,TGTGCCAGTAGTGCCCCGGGACAGCCCACTGAAGCTTTCTTT
many,TRBV6-1,.,TRBJ2-1,CASSNSGYNEQFF,TGTGCCAGCAGTAACTCAGGCTACAATGAGCAGTTCTTC
.,TRBV24-1,.,TRBJ2-1,CATSALEGATYNEQFF,TGTGCCACCAGTGCCCTGGAGGGGGCCACCTACAATGAGCAGTTCTTC
many,TRBV20-1,.,TRBJ1-1,CSARTTIRPNTEAFF,TGCAGTGCTAGGACAACGATAAGGCCGAACACTGAAGCTTTCTTT
many,TRBV12-3/TRBV12-4,TRBD1,TRBJ1-2,CASSLGQGGLGYTF,TGTGCCAGCAGCCTCGGACAGGGTGGGCTCGGCTACACCTTC
many,TRBV12-3/TRBV12-4,.,TRBJ2-2,CASRPNTGELFF,TGTGCCAGCAGACCGAACACCGGGGAGCTGTTTTTT
many,TRBV3-1,.,TRBJ1-2,CASSQRPGHFNYGYTF,TGTGCCAGCAGCCAAAGACCGGGACATTTTAACTATGGCTACACCTTC
few,TRBV15,TRBD2,TRBJ2-2,CATSRDLAGGNAGELFF,TGTGCCACCAGCAGAGATCTAGCGGGGGGGAACGCCGGGGAGCTGTTTTTT
few,TRBV18,TRBD1,TRBJ1-2,CASYGTGTDGYTF,TGTGCCAGCTACGGGACAGGGACAGATGGCTACACCTTC
.,TRBV5-1,TRBD1,TRBJ1-6,CASSLSGQGQSPLHF,TGCGCCAGCAGCCTATCCGGACAGGGGCAATCACCCCTCCACTTT
few,TRBV7-8,TRBD1,TRBJ2-1,CASSIRQGRYNEQFF,TGTGCCAGCAGCATTAGACAGGGGCGCTACAATGAGCAGTTCTTC
.,TRBV4-1,.,TRBJ2-5,CASSRDLLPQETQYF,TGCGCCAGCAGCCGGGACCTCTTACCACAAGAGACCCAGTACTTC
many,TRBV5-6,.,TRBJ1-2,CASSLVLTNYGYTF,TGTGCCAGCAGCTTGGTGCTGACCAACTATGGCTACACCTTC
few,TRBV2,TRBD1,TRBJ1-5,CASNLQGVLGQPQHF,TGTGCCAGCAACCTGCAGGGGGTCTTAGGGCAGCCCCAGCATTTT
many,TRBV6-1,TRBD1,TRBJ2-1,CASSSSIHRGNEQFF,TGTGCCAGCAGTTCCTCAATCCACAGGGGCAATGAGCAGTTCTTC
many,TRBV2,.,TRBJ1-5,CASSEIGEQPQHF,TGTGCCAGCAGTGAAATCGGAGAACAGCCCCAGCATTTT
.,TRBV20-1,TRBD2,TRBJ2-3,CSARDLGSGAITGTDTQYF,TGCAGTGCTAGAGATCTGGGTAGCGGGGCGATAACGGGGACAGATACGCAGTATTTT
.,TRBV10-3,TRBD1,TRBJ2-7,CAISTDRGLNEQYF,TGTGCCATCAGCACGGACAGGGGGCTAAACGAGCAGTACTTC
many,TRBV12-3/TRBV12-4,TRBD1,TRBJ1-5,CASSFGLTGDQPQHF,TGTGCCAGCAGCTTCGGTTTGACAGGGGATCAGCCCCAGCATTTT
.,TRBV20-1,.,TRBJ2-3,CSARSPRGVTDTQYF,TGCAGTGCTAGAAGCCCGCGCGGGGTTACAGATACGCAGTATTTT
many,TRBV11-2,.,TRBJ2-2,CASSLHGNTGELFF,TGTGCCAGCAGCTTACACGGTAACACCGGGGAGCTGTTTTTT
.,TRBV6-1,TRBD1,TRBJ2-1,CATTLGQGVNEQFF,TGTGCCACCACGCTGGGACAGGGGGTTAATGAGCAGTTCTTC
.,TRBV24-1,.,TRBJ1-1,CATSDSTEGLNTEAFF,TGTGCCACCAGTGATTCGACTGAGGGATTGAACACTGAAGCTTTCTTT
many,TRBV14,.,TRBJ1-1,CASSPRWGTEAFF,TGTGCCAGCAGCCCACGGTGGGGCACTGAAGCTTTCTTT
few,TRBV12-3/TRBV12-4,.,TRBJ1-1,CASSPYLNTEAFF,TGTGCCAGCAGTCCTTACTTGAACACTGAAGCTTTCTTT
.,TRBV6-5,.,TRBJ1-6,CASSSAGGTDSPLHF,TGTGCCAGCAGTTCTGCGGGGGGTACCGATTCACCCCTCCACTTT
many,TRBV5-1,.,TRBJ2-5,CASSAGTQEETQYF,TGCGCCAGCAGCGCCGGGACACAAGAAGAGACCCAGTACTTC
many,TRBV3-1,.,TRBJ1-2,CASSQDNGGGNYGYTF,TGTGCCAGCAGCCAAGATAACGGAGGGGGAAACTATGGCTACACCTTC
few,TRBV29-1,.,TRBJ2-1,CSVEELSRVVEQFF,TGCAGCGTTGAAGAGCTGTCCAGGGTGGTTGAGCAGTTCTTC
.,TRBV9,TRBD2,TRBJ2-5,CASSVTSGRAGTQYF,TGTGCCAGCAGCGTGACTAGCGGGAGGGCCGGGACCCAGTACTTC